The TCR beta chain described here comes from a study of T cell responses to AZD1222 COVID-19 vaccine (dated by TCRdb to about 2021). In the study overall: Because spike-specific TCR depth and breadth did not differ between the two schedules, AZD1222 recipients who got a second dose at roughly 4 weeks were pooled with those who got a second dose at roughly 12 weeks. Trial participants were enrolled by age into 18-55, 56-69 and 70-plus year subgroups, with 148, 28 and 57 TCR-sequenced participants respectively. TCR sequencing covered approximately 230 trial participants: about 210 given two doses of AZD1222 and about 26 given two doses of MenACWY control vaccine. Study-wide conclusions, independent of this receptor: Most participants were white British and females outnumbered males, and the authors suggested that clonal diversity may have been underestimated. CD4 TCRs associated with the vaccine covered the entire spike protein, and the dominant responses were in regions 160-218 and 743-854. Spike-specific TCR breadth and depth rose significantly after two AZD1222 doses compared with day 0 and with MenACWY recipients. Because no samples from the day 14 peak response were available, repertoires could be characterized only after the peak T cell response. Nearly half of unique spike-specific TCRs reportedly recognized epitopes outside regions mutated in the B.1.351 and B.1.1.7 variants. The 56-69-year group was small, and its depth increase did not reach significance, likely because of low power. Conclusions about previously exposed vaccinees are limited, since just six AZD1222 recipients were seropositive for SARS-CoV-2 at baseline.

The germline V gene gives CDR1 as SGDLS and CDR2 as YYNGEE. Spanning cysteine to phenylalanine, the CDR3 consists of 14 amino acids. Here the CDR3 DNA is all that survives: 42 bases in frame from base 1. V is shortened by 0 bases, J by 5 bases, and the region joining them spans 9 bases. The CDR3 regions of human TCRbeta chains were subjected to immunosequencing. Turning to the authors' computational methods: TCRs in the repertoires were compared against a reference library of SARS-CoV-2-specific TCRs that had been generated with the MIRA antigen-specificity platform. Breadth was defined as the fraction of unique TCRs that were SARS-CoV-2-associated, and depth was defined as the fraction of total T cells that were SARS-CoV-2-associated. Using the MIRA data, each spike-specific TCR was assigned both to the spike region to which the TCR was reactive and to a CD4 or CD8 class. Log10-transformed breadth and depth values were compared by one-way ANOVA with Sidak's multiple comparisons tests. In TCRdb, the immuneACCESS table is reduced to in-frame sequences with V and J assigned. These tables do not hold every clone; where another copy was compared, an unresolved V gene accounts for under half, and the others remain unexplained. V and J calls and clone size come straight from that table; D and trimming were deduced from the DNA. The sample table contains around 120,000 clones; only one count was recorded for about 90% of them. Together, the top ten hold about 14% of the sample.

This clone was detected only once. The antigen it recognizes is unknown. Base qualities are not at hand, and no much larger clone is one base apart. What the time point label conveys for this sample: baseline before first vaccination. Samples from vaccinated people were obtained from the UK trials COV001 and COV002, which included a single-blind randomized controlled phase 2/3 trial of AZD1222 (ChAdOx1 nCoV-19) in healthy adults. For TCRbeta chain sequencing, PBMC samples were collected from trial participants at day 0 and at day 28 after the second dose. Material: peripheral blood, obtained on day 0 of AZD1222 vaccination. The chain was built from TRBV9 and TRBJ1-5; TRBD1 is perhaps the D gene, given 5 matching bases. The clonotype originates from an adult in good health. At the DNA level, the sequence is TGTGCCAGCAGCGTAGGGGGGTCCTATCAGCCCCAGCATTTT. The encoded protein is CASSVGGSYQPQHF.